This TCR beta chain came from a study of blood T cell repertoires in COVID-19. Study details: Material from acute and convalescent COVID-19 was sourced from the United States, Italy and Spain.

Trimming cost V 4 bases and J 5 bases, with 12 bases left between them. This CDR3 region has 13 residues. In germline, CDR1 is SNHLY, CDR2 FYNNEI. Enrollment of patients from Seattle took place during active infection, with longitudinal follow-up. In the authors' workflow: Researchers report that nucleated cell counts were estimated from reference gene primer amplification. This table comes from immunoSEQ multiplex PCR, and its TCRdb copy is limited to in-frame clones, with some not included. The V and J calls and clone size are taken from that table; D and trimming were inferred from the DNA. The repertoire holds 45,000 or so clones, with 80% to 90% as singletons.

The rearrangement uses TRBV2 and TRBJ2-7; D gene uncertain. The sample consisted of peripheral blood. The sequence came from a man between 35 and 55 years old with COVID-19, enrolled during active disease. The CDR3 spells CASSVLAANEQYF. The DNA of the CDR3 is TGTGCCAGCAGTGTTTTAGCAGCAAACGAGCAGTACTTC.